These T cell receptor beta chains were read from a single sample in a study of blood T cell repertoires in COVID-19. Produced via immunoSEQ multiplex PCR; TCRdb's table is partial and in-frame only. The sample yields 250,000 or so clones, roughly 88% seen once. The sample comprised PBMCs or T cells enriched from blood (not recorded which). Every receptor here comes from a woman in her twenties or thirties who had been exposed to COVID-19. CDR3s include the opening cysteine and the closing phenylalanine or tryptophan. A D gene is named only where the DNA matches it firmly. Rows give clone size only sometimes, using once, few, many, or a class for an expanded clone.

V	size	D	J	DNA	CDR3
TRBV2	NA	NA	TRBJ2-7	TGTGCCAGCGCGCCGTACTCCTACGAGCAGTACTTC	CASAPYSYEQYF
TRBV24-1	NA	NA	TRBJ2-3	TGTGCCACCAGTGATGTGACGAGGACAGATACGCAGTATTTT	CATSDVTRTDTQYF
TRBV5-1	NA	TRBD2	TRBJ2-2	TGCGCCAGCAGCGCCTCCGGGACTAGCGTTACGAACACCGGGGAGCTGTTTTTT	CASSASGTSVTNTGELFF
TRBV2	NA	NA	TRBJ1-1	TGTGCCAGCAGTCAACAGGGAAGGGCTTTCTTT	CASSQQGRAFF
TRBV30	NA	NA	TRBJ1-2	TGTGCCCAGCATCAGGGATTGGGCTATGGCTACACCTTC	CAQHQGLGYGYTF
TRBV5-1	NA	TRBD1	TRBJ1-1	TGCGCCAGCAGCTACGGAGGACAGGGGAATGAAGCTTTCTTT	CASSYGGQGNEAFF
TRBV19	NA	TRBD1	TRBJ2-4	TGTGCCAGTAGTATTAGGGGGCCTGCCAAAAACATTCAGTACTTC	CASSIRGPAKNIQYF
TRBV5-4	NA	TRBD2	TRBJ2-5	TGTGCCAGCAGCGAGGGACTAGCGGGTGGATCGGGAGAGACCCAGTACTTC	CASSEGLAGGSGETQYF
TRBV2	NA	NA	TRBJ1-5	TGTGCCAGCAGTGAGGGGGGTCTGGGACGGTCACCCCACAATCAGCCCCAGCATTTT	CASSEGGLGRSPHNQPQHF
TRBV30	NA	TRBD1	TRBJ2-3	TGTGCCTGGAGTCCCGGGACAGGGAACACAGATACGCAGTATTTT	CAWSPGTGNTDTQYF
TRBV2	NA	NA	TRBJ2-1	TGTGCCAGCAGTGTGGGGGGGCCCTACAATGAGCAGTTCTTC	CASSVGGPYNEQFF
TRBV4-2	NA	NA	TRBJ1-1	TGTGCCAGCAGCCAAGATTTCGGGGAAAAGGGCACTGAAGCTTTCTTT	CASSQDFGEKGTEAFF
TRBV3-1/TRBV3-2	NA	NA	TRBJ2-1	TGTGCCAGCAGCCAAACAGGCCTATACGAAAGTGAGCAGTTCTTC	CASSQTGLYESEQFF
TRBV5-6	once	TRBD1	TRBJ2-7	TGTGCCAGCAGCTTCCCCCGGGACAGGGGATCGTGGGAGCAGTACTTC	CASSFPRDRGSWEQYF
TRBV24-1	NA	NA	TRBJ2-5	TGTGCCACCAGTCGCTCGGGCCAAGAGACCCAGTACTTC	CATSRSGQETQYF
TRBV7-2	NA	TRBD2	TRBJ2-7	TGTGCCAGCAGCATAGGGATAGCGGGATACGAGCAGTACTTC	CASSIGIAGYEQYF
TRBV7-2	NA	NA	TRBJ1-2	TGTGCCAGCAGCTCGATTCGCGGGGGTGCCGGAGGCTACACCTTC	CASSSIRGGAGGYTF
TRBV4-2	once	NA	TRBJ2-4	TGTGCCAGCAGCCAAGATTTGTCGGTCTCGGGGTGCATTCAGTACTTC	CASSQDLSVSGCIQYF
TRBV12-3/TRBV12-4	NA	NA	TRBJ1-2	TGTGCCAGCAGTTTTCAGGGTCATGGCTACACCTTC	CASSFQGHGYTF
TRBV28	NA	NA	TRBJ2-7	TGTGCCAGCAGTTGGCGTAACAGGGCCCACGAGCAGTACTTC	CASSWRNRAHEQYF
TRBV12-5	NA	NA	TRBJ2-3	TGTGCTAGTGGTTTATATTCTCAGTATTTT	CASGLYSQYF
TRBV27	NA	NA	TRBJ1-1	TGTGCCAGCAGTTTGGAATTACCTGGGAGCACTGAAGCTTTCTTT	CASSLELPGSTEAFF
TRBV3-1/TRBV3-2	few	NA	TRBJ2-2	TGTGCCAGCAGCCCTATAAGCGGGTCCGCCGGGGAGCTGTTTTTT	CASSPISGSAGELFF
TRBV7-9	NA	NA	TRBJ1-6	TGTGCCAGCAGCCTCGGACAGAATTCACCCCTCCACTTT	CASSLGQNSPLHF
TRBV2	NA	NA	TRBJ1-2	TGTGCCAGCAGTTTCGACCGACTCTATGGCTACACCTTC	CASSFDRLYGYTF
TRBV19	NA	NA	TRBJ2-1	TGTGCCAGTAGGAGACCGGGACTTAGGACCTACAATGAGCAGTTCTTC	CASRRPGLRTYNEQFF